This is a list of T cell receptor beta chains from one sample in a study. TCRdb redid the calling of the RT-PCR reads with MiXCR, one entry per CDR3 protein. The data contain about 680,000 distinct CDR3 sequences, 13% to 15% of them singletons. Source material: memory CD4+ T cells from blood. The source of these receptors is a female donor in good health, serving as a healthy control. CDR3s include the opening cysteine and the closing phenylalanine or tryptophan. A D gene is named only where the DNA matches it firmly. Only part of the rows carry a size: once, few, many, or a class if the clone is expanded.

CDR3 DNA,CDR3 protein,clone size,V gene,D gene,J gene
TGCGCCAGCAGCTTGGGGACAGGGGCGTCAGTCTATGGCTACACCTTC,CASSLGTGASVYGYTF,few,TRBV5-1,TRBD1,TRBJ1-2
TGTGCCAGCAGCTTAGGGGACACCCCTCGATCCGAGCAGTACTTC,CASSLGDTPRSEQYF,many,TRBV7-2,-,TRBJ2-7
TGTGCCAGCAGCGTAGGACGGACCTCTGGAAACACCATATATTTT,CASSVGRTSGNTIYF,-,TRBV9,-,TRBJ1-3
TGCGCCAGCAGCGTGGGGAGGGGCCAAGGAAATGAGCAGTTCTTC,CASSVGRGQGNEQFF,-,TRBV5-1,TRBD2,TRBJ2-1
TGTGCCAGCAGTTCCCGCGGTGAGCAGTTCTTC,CASSSRGEQFF,-,TRBV12-3/TRBV12-4,-,TRBJ2-1
TGTGCCAGCAGCTTGACTATTCGACCCGGGGAGCTGTTTTTT,CASSLTIRPGELFF,-,TRBV7-2,-,TRBJ2-2
TGTGCCAGCAGCTTAAGAAGGGGGCTGAACACTGAAGCTTTCTTT,CASSLRRGLNTEAFF,few,TRBV5-6,TRBD1,TRBJ1-1
TGTGCCAGCTCACCTGGGACAGGGGGGAATTCACCCCTCCACTTT,CASSPGTGGNSPLHF,few,TRBV18,TRBD1,TRBJ1-6
TGTGCCAGCAGTGAACTTTGGGATCGACTGTTTTTT,CASSELWDRLFF,few,TRBV6-1,-,TRBJ1-4
TGCAGCGTGGGACACATCGAGGGGCCCCAGCATTTT,CSVGHIEGPQHF,-,TRBV29-1,-,TRBJ1-5
TGCAGTGCTAGAGAATCCCAGGGGATTAAACCCCTCCACTTT,CSARESQGIKPLHF,few,TRBV20-1,-,TRBJ1-6
TGTGCCAGCAGTTTACTAGCGGGAGATACGTCCTACAATGAGCAGTTCTTC,CASSLLAGDTSYNEQFF,-,TRBV27,TRBD2,TRBJ2-1
TGTGCCAGCAGCGTGACACCTGACGGTCTATACGATTCACCCCTCCACTTT,CASSVTPDGLYDSPLHF,-,TRBV5-5,-,TRBJ1-6
TGCAGCGTTCAACTAATGGACAGCTTCACCGGGGAGCTGTTTTTT,CSVQLMDSFTGELFF,-,TRBV29-1,-,TRBJ2-2
TGTGCCAGCAGTGACCGAGAGACAGGGCAAGAGACCCAGTACTTC,CASSDRETGQETQYF,few,TRBV6-4,TRBD1,TRBJ2-5